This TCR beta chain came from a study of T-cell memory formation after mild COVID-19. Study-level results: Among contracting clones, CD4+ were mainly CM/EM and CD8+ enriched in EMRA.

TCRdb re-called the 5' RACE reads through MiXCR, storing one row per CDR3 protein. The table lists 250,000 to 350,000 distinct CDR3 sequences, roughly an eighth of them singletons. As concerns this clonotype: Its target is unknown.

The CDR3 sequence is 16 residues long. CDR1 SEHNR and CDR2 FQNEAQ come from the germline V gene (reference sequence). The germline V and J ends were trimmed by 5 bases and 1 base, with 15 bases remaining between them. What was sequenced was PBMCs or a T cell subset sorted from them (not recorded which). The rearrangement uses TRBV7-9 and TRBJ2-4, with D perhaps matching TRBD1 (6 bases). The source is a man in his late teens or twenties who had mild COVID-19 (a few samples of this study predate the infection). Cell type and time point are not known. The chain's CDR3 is CASSDGQPLAKNIQYF. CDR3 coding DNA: TGTGCCAGCAGCGATGGACAGCCCCTGGCCAAAAACATTCAGTACTTC.